Described below is a single T cell receptor beta chain sequence and its context. As yet, its antigen is unknown. The record originates from a study of T cell responses to AZD1222 COVID-19 vaccine. Turning to the study itself: Doses given second, at about 4 or about 12 weeks, were pooled.

With 5 bases removed from V and 0 bases from J, the gap between germline ends came to 19 bases. The length of the CDR3 is 18 residues. Germline assignment: CDR1 SGHAT and CDR2 FQNNGV. The table came from immunoSEQ multiplex PCR; TCRdb's copy has only in-frame clones and leaves some out. This table has 85,000 to 130,000 clones, roughly nine tenths appearing once. Regarding the study as a whole: Two doses of AZD1222 preceded a rise in Spike-specific TCR breadth and depth. Scientists sampled the repertoires only once the peak T cell response had passed.

The chain has TRBV11-2 and TRBJ1-4; D gene unclear. Source: peripheral blood, taken on day 0 of AZD1222 vaccination. The TCR originated in an adult in good health. This CDR3 is CASSLQGRLAATNEKLFF. CDR3 in DNA: TGTGCCAGCAGCCTTCAAGGTAGATTAGCCGCAACTAATGAAAAACTGTTTTTT.